This record covers a single T cell receptor beta chain. Its specificity is not known. The data belong to a study of vaccination effects on CD4 cells after COVID-19. On the study more broadly: Post-vaccine sampling occurred a median 72 days after the second dose.

Before sequencing took place, the ViraFEST assay used viral peptide pools to expand antigen-specific CD4+ T cells. Researchers isolated CD4+ T cells once about eleven days of culture had elapsed. Participants were vaccinated with two doses of either the BNT162b2 or mRNA-1273 vaccine. Findings of the study overall: Clonal contraction was marked in infection- and vaccine-induced clones late after vaccination. Missing from the study were early post-infection timepoints, and its convalescent patients were few.

Per germline, CDR1 LGHNT and CDR2 FRNRAP. CDR3 length: 17 amino acids. Trimming removed 3 bases from V and 0 bases from J; junction bases left unmatched: 5. Here immunoSEQ multiplex PCR was the method, and the copy in TCRdb shows in-frame clones only, minus some. This table holds about 38,000 clones, approximately 82% found once. This sample comprised CD4+ T cells from PBMCs cultured with HCoV-NL63 spike peptides, obtained after COVID-19 vaccination. The gene calls are TRBV12-5 and TRBJ2-1, with 10 bases matching TRBD2. The source of this sequence is a human donor who received a COVID-19 vaccine. Some clones in this sample may be carry-over from other donors' samples. CDR3 loop: CASGLQRGGFSYNEQFF. The CDR3, as DNA: TGTGCTAGTGGTTTACAGCGGGGGGGCTTCTCCTACAATGAGCAGTTCTTC.